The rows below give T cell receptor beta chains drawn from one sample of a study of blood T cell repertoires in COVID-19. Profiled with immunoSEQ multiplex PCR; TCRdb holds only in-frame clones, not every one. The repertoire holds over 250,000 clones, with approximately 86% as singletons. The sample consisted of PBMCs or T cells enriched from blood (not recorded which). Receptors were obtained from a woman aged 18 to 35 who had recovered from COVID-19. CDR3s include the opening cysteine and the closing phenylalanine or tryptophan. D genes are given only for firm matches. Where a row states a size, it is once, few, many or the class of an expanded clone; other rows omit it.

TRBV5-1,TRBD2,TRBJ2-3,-,TGCGCCAGCAGCTTTCTGGGACTAGAAGTATCGGATACGCAGTATTTT,CASSFLGLEVSDTQYF
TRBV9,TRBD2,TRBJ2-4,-,TGTGCCAGCAGCCAGTCGGGGTTGCGCGGGAGAGCCAAAAACATTCAGTACTTC,CASSQSGLRGRAKNIQYF
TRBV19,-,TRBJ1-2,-,TGTGCCAGTAGGACAGTTCCAACGGTGTCTGCTAACTATGGCTACACCTTC,CASRTVPTVSANYGYTF
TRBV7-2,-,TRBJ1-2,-,TGTGCCACCAGACAGGATGCTAACTATGGCTACACCTTC,CATRQDANYGYTF
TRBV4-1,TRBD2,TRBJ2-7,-,TGCGCCAGCAGCCAAGAGAGTCAGGCGGGAGCTTCCTACGAGCAGTACTTC,CASSQESQAGASYEQYF
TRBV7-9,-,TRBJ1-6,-,TGTGCCAGCAGCTTAGGAGGGGGAGATTCACCCCTCCACTTT,CASSLGGGDSPLHF
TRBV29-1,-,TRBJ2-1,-,TGCAGCGTTGCCCGTGGGGGGTCCTCCTACAATGAGCAGTTCTTC,CSVARGGSSYNEQFF
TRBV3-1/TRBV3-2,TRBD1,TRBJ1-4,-,TGTGCCAGCAGCCAAGACGGCAGGGGGCGAGAAAAACTGTTTTTT,CASSQDGRGREKLFF
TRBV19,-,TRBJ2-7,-,TGTGCCACCTTCGACAGCTACGAGCAGTACTTC,CATFDSYEQYF
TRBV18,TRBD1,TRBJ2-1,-,TGTGCCAGCTCACCTCAGACAGGGGAAGGGGTTTACAATGAGCAGTTCTTC,CASSPQTGEGVYNEQFF
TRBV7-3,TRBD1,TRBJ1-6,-,TGTGCCAGCAGCTTAGCAGGGGGCGACCCACCCCTCCACTTT,CASSLAGGDPPLHF
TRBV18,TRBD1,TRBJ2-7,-,TGTGCCAGCTCACGGGACAGCTCCTACGAGCAGTACTTC,CASSRDSSYEQYF
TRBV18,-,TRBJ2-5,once,TGTGCCAGCTCACCACCTTCAGGTCGGGAGACCCAGTACTTC,CASSPPSGRETQYF
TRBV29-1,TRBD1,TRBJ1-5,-,TGCAGCGTCAAGACAGGGGATCGTCAGCCCCAGCATTTT,CSVKTGDRQPQHF
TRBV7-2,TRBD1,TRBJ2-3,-,TGTGCCAGCAGCATCTTTCGGGACAGGGCTGCAGATACGCAGTATTTT,CASSIFRDRAADTQYF
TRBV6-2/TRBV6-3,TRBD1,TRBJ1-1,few,TGTGCCAGCAGTTACCCGGGCCAGGGGGCGATTGACACTGAAGCTTTCTTT,CASSYPGQGAIDTEAFF
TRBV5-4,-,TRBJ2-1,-,TGTGCCAGCAGCCCTGCCGGCAGGGACTACAATGAGCAGTTCTTC,CASSPAGRDYNEQFF
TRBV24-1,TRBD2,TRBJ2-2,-,TGTGCCACCAGTGATTGGACTAGCGGGAGTGTCGGCGGGGAGCTGTTTTTT,CATSDWTSGSVGGELFF
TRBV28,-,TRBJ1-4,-,TGTGCCAGCAGTAGGCCTGGCGGGGGACCTAATGAAAAACTGTTTTTT,CASSRPGGGPNEKLFF
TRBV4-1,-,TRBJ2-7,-,TGCGCCAGCAGCCAAGGAGTAAGTTACGAGCAGTACTTC,CASSQGVSYEQYF
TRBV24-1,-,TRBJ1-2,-,TGTGCCACCAGTGATTTCCGGGGTTCCTATGGCTACACCTTC,CATSDFRGSYGYTF
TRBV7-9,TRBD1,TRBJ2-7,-,TGTGCCAGCAGCTTAGTTAGGGACAGGGTCGACGAGCAGTACTTC,CASSLVRDRVDEQYF
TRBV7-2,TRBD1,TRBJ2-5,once,TGTGCCAGCAGTTTACTCCGACAGGGGTCCCCTTGGGAGACCCAGTACTTC,CASSLLRQGSPWETQYF
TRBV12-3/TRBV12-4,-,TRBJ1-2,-,TGTGCCAGCACTCTACGGGGCTATGGCTACACCTTC,CASTLRGYGYTF
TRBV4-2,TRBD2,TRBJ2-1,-,TGTGCCAGCAGCCCCGGACTAGCGGGAGGGAGCTCCTACAATGAGCAGTTCTTC,CASSPGLAGGSSYNEQFF
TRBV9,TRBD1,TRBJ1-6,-,TGTGCCAGCAGCACAAGACAGGGCGGTAATTCACCCCTCCACTTT,CASSTRQGGNSPLHF
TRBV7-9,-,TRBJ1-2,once,TGTGCCAGCAGCTTCCCGCTCTGGGAGGCCTATGGCTACACCTTC,CASSFPLWEAYGYTF
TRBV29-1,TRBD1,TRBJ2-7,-,TGCAGCGTCCCAGGGGGCGGGTATGAGCAGTACTTC,CSVPGGGYEQYF
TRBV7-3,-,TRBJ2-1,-,TGTGCCAGCAGCTTCCAACTCCTCAGCCAAACTCCTAACAGTGAGCAGTTCTTC,CASSFQLLSQTPNSEQFF
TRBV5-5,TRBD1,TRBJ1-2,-,TGTGCCAGCAGCTTGGTCCCTGACAGGGGAGGTGATGGCTACACCTTC,CASSLVPDRGGDGYTF
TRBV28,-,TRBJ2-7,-,TGTGCCAGCACAACGTCTCGAGCCTACGAGCAGTACTTC,CASTTSRAYEQYF
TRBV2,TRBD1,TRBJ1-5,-,TGTGCCAGCAGTAAGACAGGGGGCGAATATAGCAATCAGCCCCAGCATTTT,CASSKTGGEYSNQPQHF
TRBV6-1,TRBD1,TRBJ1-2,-,TGTGCCAGCAGTGAAGCGGACAGGGGCCTCTATGGCTACACCTTC,CASSEADRGLYGYTF
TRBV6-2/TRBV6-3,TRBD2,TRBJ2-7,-,TGTGCCAGCAGTTACGTGGGGGGGTCCTCCTACGAGCAGTACTTC,CASSYVGGSSYEQYF
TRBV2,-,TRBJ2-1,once,TGTGCCAGCAGTGGTGGAAGGGGCACCGCAGGTGAGCAGTTCTTC,CASSGGRGTAGEQFF
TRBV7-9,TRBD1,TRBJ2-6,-,TGTGCCAGCAGCTTCTTCCCGGGACAGGGGGCGTTTGGGGCCAACGTCCTGACTTTC,CASSFFPGQGAFGANVLTF
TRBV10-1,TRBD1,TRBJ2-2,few,TGCGCCAGCAGTGAGTCTGGTTTCGGGACAGGGATTGGGACCGGGGAGCTGTTTTTT,CASSESGFGTGIGTGELFF
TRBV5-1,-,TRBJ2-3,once,TGCGCCAGCGAGGAGGGAGATACGCAGTATTTT,CASEEGDTQYF
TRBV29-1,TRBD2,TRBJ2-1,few,TGCAGCGTTGGGTCTAGCGGGAGCTCCTACAATGAGCAGTTCTTC,CSVGSSGSSYNEQFF
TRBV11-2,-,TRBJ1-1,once,TGTGCCAGCAGCCTCCGACACCAGAACACTGAAGCTTTCTTT,CASSLRHQNTEAFF
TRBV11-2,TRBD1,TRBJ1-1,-,TGTGCCAGCAGCCCGGACAGGGGTACTGAAGCTTTCTTT,CASSPDRGTEAFF
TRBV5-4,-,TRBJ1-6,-,TGTGCCAGCAGCTTGGAACAGACAAATTCACCCCTCCACTTT,CASSLEQTNSPLHF
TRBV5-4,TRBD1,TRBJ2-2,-,TGTGCCAGCAGCTTAACAGGGGGCGACACCGGGGAGCTGTTTTTT,CASSLTGGDTGELFF
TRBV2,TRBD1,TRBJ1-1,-,TGTGCCAGCAGCGAGACAGGGGAGAACACTGAAGCTTTCTTT,CASSETGENTEAFF
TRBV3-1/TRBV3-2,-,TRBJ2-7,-,TGTGCCAGCAGCCATGGGGGGGGGCCGGGCGAGCAGTACTTC,CASSHGGGPGEQYF
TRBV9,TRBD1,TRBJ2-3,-,TGTGCCAGCAGCGCTCCCCCCCGGAGACAGGGCCAAGATACGCAGTATTTT,CASSAPPRRQGQDTQYF
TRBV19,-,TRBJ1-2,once,TGTGCCAGTAGACCCAGGGTGGCGGATGATGGCTACACCTTC,CASRPRVADDGYTF
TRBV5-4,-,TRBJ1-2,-,TGTGCCAGCAGCTTGGAGGAGGGCTTGGCTTCCTATGGCTACACCTTC,CASSLEEGLASYGYTF
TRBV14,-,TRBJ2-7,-,TGTGCCAGCAGCGGGGCCAGAAGCTACGAGCAGTACTTC,CASSGARSYEQYF
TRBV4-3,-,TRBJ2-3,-,TGCGCCAGCAGCGACACTAGCACAGATACGCAGTATTTT,CASSDTSTDTQYF
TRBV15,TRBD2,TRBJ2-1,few,TGTGCCACCAGCAGAGATCGTCAGGCGGGAGTAGTTGAGCAGTTCTTC,CATSRDRQAGVVEQFF
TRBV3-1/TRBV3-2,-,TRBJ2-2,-,TGTGCCAGCAGACAACGTTCGGAGCTGTTTTTT,CASRQRSELFF
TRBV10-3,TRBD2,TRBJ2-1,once,TGTGCCATCAGTGTCCTTGGAGCGGGGGCTCGCTACAATGAGCAGTTCTTC,CAISVLGAGARYNEQFF
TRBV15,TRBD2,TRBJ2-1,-,TGTGCCACCAGCAGGACTAGCGGGAGTACAGATGAGCAGTTCTTC,CATSRTSGSTDEQFF
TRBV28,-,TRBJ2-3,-,TGTGCCATCAAGCCTATCCTACAGGACATACGGACCACTAGCACAGATACGCAGTATTTT,CAIKPILQDIRTTSTDTQYF